The 9 T cell receptor beta chains given below trace back to one sample, sequenced in a study of T cell responses to AZD1222 COVID-19 vaccine. Assay used: immunoSEQ multiplex PCR; TCRdb lists only in-frame clones, some missing. This sample has under 130,000 clones, with around 94% found just once. The source was peripheral blood, collected on day 0 of AZD1222 vaccination. These TCRs come from an adult in good health.

The chain uses TRBV15 and TRBJ1-2; D is ambiguous. The CDR3 is 14 amino acids. The germline gives CDR1 LNHNV, CDR2 YYDKDF (reference sequence). Trimming shortened V by 0 bases and J by 7 bases, and 12 bases separated the two germline ends. CDR3 DNA: TGTGCCACCAGCAGAGATAGCCAAAAGCGTGGCTACACCTTC. As protein: CATSRDSQKRGYTF. Drawing the rest from reference TRBV15 and TRBJ1-2, the complete variable domain is DAMVIQNPRYQVTQFGKPVTLSCSQTLNHNVMYWYQQKSSQAPKLLFHYYDKDFNNEADTPDNFQSRRPNTSFCFLDIRSPGLGDTAMYLCATSRDSQKRGYTFGSGTRLTVV.

The chain has TRBV5-1 and TRBJ1-2; TRBD1 aligns across 7 bases. J lost 3 bases, V lost 0 bases, and 2 bases had no gene match. Germline CDR1 reads SGHRS; CDR2 reads YFSETQ. This CDR3 has 14 residues. CDR3 amino acids: CASSLEDRYYGYTF. DNA of the CDR3: TGCGCCAGCAGCTTGGAGGACAGGTACTATGGCTACACCTTC.

V gene TRBV2 combines with J gene TRBJ1-5; 9 nucleotides align to TRBD1. Losses at the gene ends were 1 base for V and 7 bases for J; bases not matched to a gene: 5. This CDR3 comprises 15 residues. Germline V gives CDR1 SNHLY, CDR2 FYNNEI. The CDR3 region is CASSEDRGQGQPQHF. For the CDR3, the DNA is TGTGCCAGCAGTGAAGACAGGGGGCAAGGGCAGCCCCAGCATTTT.

CDR3 nucleotides: TGTGCCAGCAGCTTCTCCCGACAGGGACAATATAATTCACCCCTCCACTTT. Protein sequence: CASSFSRQGQYNSPLHF. The J gene is TRBJ1-6, the V gene TRBV7-2, with TRBD1 matching 7 bases. The V and J ends lost 3 bases and 4 bases, in that order; junction bases with no gene match: 9. Germline V lookup: CDR1 SGHTA, CDR2 FQGNSA. The CDR3 loop spans 17 amino acids.

This sequence joins TRBV2 and TRBJ2-1; 10 bases are shared with TRBD2. This CDR3 is 14 amino acids long. Germline loops: CDR1 SNHLY, CDR2 FYNNEI. With V trimmed by 7 bases and J by 2 bases, 2 bases remained unmatched. CDR3 region: CASKREGAYNEQFF. DNA for the CDR3: TGTGCCAGCAAGCGGGAGGGGGCCTACAATGAGCAGTTCTTC.

V usage is TRBV4-2 and J usage is TRBJ2-3, with D tentatively TRBD1 or TRBD2 (5 bases each). The CDR3 covers 15 residues. V lost 8 bases and J lost 7, with 22 bases in between. From germline, CDR1 is LGHNA and CDR2 YNFKEQ. In nucleotides, the CDR3 is TGTGCCAGCGGGGGTGGGGGTTCGGACCAAAATACGCAGTATTTT. Translated, it gives CASGGGGSDQNTQYF.

The CDR3 loop reads CASSLVGPTRADTQYF. The DNA for the CDR3 is TGTGCCAGCAGCTTGGTGGGTCCAACAAGGGCAGATACGCAGTATTTT. The gene calls are TRBV5-8 and TRBJ2-3; no reliable D call. V gave up 0 bases and J gave up 4 bases, with 15 bases separating them. Germline values: CDR1 SGHTS, CDR2 YDEGEE. This CDR3 spans 16 amino acids.

The chain uses TRBV7-2 and TRBJ1-2; D ambiguous. The length of the CDR3 is 12 residues. Trimming shortened V by 3 bases and J by 2 bases, and 4 bases separated the two germline ends. The germline V gene encodes CDR1 SGHTA and CDR2 FQGNSA. Here the CDR3 DNA reads TGTGCCAGCAGCTTCGGAAACTATGGCTACACCTTC. It encodes CASSFGNYGYTF.

The genes are TRBV9 and TRBJ2-1; weak D call: TRBD2 (5 bases). Germline CDR1 SGDLS, CDR2 YYNGEE. The CDR3 runs 15 residues. V was shortened by 1 base and J by 5 bases, with 13 bases between the two germline ends. DNA for the CDR3: TGTGCCAGCAGCGTATTATCGGGGTTCGACAATGAGCAGTTCTTC. This translates into CASSVLSGFDNEQFF.